This T cell receptor (beta chain) was recovered during a study of T cells in localized non-small cell lung cancer. Trimming stripped 5 bases from V and 7 bases from J, with 16 bases between. The CDR3 runs to 13 residues. Germline V gene sequence: CDR1 SGHKS, CDR2 YYEKEE (reference sequence). This clone was counted between two and nine times. Its antigen is as yet unknown. The repertoire was sequenced with immunoSEQ multiplex PCR; TCRdb's copy has only in-frame clones and lacks some. The table shows 23,000 or so clones, with roughly nine tenths occurring only once. Study results and limitations: Multi-region tumor sequencing was not done, so intratumor heterogeneity could not be excluded. Uninvolved adjacent lung showed higher T cell clonality than tumor. A median of roughly 50 of the top 100 tumor clones appeared in adjacent lung, which was paired and uninvolved.

The sequences come from peripheral blood, collected before any cancer treatment. V usage is TRBV5-5 and J usage is TRBJ2-7; D is ambiguous. The receptor was derived from a woman aged 40-70 years with stage I lung adenocarcinoma. The CDR3 bases are TGTGCCAGCAGGCCCGGTGGCCTGGGTGAGCAGTACTTC. The encoded protein is CASRPGGLGEQYF.